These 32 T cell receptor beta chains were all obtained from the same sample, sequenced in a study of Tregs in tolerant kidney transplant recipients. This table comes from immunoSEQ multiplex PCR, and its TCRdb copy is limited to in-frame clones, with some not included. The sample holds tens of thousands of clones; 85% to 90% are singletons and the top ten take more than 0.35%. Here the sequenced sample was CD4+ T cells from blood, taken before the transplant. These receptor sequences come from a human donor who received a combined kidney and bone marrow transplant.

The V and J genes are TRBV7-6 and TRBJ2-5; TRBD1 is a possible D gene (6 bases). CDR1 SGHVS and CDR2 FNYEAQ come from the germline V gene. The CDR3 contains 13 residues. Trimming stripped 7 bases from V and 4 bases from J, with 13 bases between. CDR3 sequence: CASTKDSRETQYF. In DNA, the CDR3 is TGTGCCAGCACTAAGGACAGTCGAGAGACCCAGTACTTC.

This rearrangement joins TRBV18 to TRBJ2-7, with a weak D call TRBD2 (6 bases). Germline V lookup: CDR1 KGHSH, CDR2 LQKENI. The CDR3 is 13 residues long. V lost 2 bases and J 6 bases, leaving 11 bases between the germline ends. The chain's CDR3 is CASSPAEGGEQYF. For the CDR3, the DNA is TGTGCCAGCTCACCAGCGGAGGGCGGCGAGCAGTACTTC.

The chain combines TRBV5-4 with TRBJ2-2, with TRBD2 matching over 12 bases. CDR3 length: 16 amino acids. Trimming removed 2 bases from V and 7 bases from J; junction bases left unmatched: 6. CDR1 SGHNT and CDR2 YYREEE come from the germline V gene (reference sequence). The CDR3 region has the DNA TGTGCCAGCAGCTTTCTAGCGGGAGGGCTTAGCGGGGAGCTGTTTTTT. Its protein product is CASSFLAGGLSGELFF.

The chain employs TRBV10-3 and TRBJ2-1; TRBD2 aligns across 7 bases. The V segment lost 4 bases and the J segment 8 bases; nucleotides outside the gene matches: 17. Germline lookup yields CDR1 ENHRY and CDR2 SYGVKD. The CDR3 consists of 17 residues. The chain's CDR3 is CAISAGTSVGGADEQFF. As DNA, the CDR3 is TGTGCCATCAGTGCCGGGACGTCGGTGGGAGGGGCGGATGAGCAGTTCTTC.

The CDR3: CATGNGYEQYF. CDR3 in DNA: TGTGCCACCGGGAACGGATACGAGCAGTACTTC. The J gene is TRBJ2-7, the V gene TRBV6-1; D perhaps matches TRBD2 (5 bases). The germline CDR1 and CDR2 sequences are MNHNS and SASEGT. V was shortened by 10 bases and J by 4 bases, with 11 bases between the two germline ends. The CDR3 contains 11 residues.

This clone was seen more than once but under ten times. CDR3 DNA: TGTGCCAGCCGGACAGGGAACCCTGGGGCCAACGTCCTGACTTTC. Protein product: CASRTGNPGANVLTF. The V and J genes are TRBV27 and TRBJ2-6; 8 bases map to TRBD1. The germline V gene encodes CDR1 MNHEY and CDR2 SMNVEV (reference sequence). This CDR3 is built from 15 residues. The junction had 5 bases not matched to a gene; V was cut back by 8 bases and J by 2 bases.

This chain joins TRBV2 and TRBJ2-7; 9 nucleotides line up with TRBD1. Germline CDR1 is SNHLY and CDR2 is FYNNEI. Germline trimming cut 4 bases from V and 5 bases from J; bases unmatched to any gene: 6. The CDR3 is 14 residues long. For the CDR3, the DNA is TGTGCCAGCAGTGGACAGGGACAGGGCGACGAGCAGTACTTC. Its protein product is CASSGQGQGDEQYF.

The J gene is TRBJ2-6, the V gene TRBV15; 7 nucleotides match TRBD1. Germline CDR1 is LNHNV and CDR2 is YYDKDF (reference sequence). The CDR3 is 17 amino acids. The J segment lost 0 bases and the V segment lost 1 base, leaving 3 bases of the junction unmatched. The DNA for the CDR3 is TGTGCCACCAGCAGAGCGGGACAGAGCTCTGGGGCCAACGTCCTGACTTTC. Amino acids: CATSRAGQSSGANVLTF.

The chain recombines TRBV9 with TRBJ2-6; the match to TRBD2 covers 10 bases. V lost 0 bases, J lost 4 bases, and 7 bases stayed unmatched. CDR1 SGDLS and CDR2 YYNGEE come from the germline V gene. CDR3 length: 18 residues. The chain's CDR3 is CASSVDSGRSSGANVLTF. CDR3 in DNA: TGTGCCAGCAGCGTAGATAGCGGGAGGTCCTCCGGGGCCAACGTCCTGACTTTC. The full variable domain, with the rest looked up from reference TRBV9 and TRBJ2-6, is DSGVTQTPKHLITATGQRVTLRCSPRSGDLSVYWYQQSLDQGLQFLIQYYNGEERAKGNILERFSAQQFPDLHSELNLSSLELGDSALYFCASSVDSGRSSGANVLTFGAGSRLTVL.

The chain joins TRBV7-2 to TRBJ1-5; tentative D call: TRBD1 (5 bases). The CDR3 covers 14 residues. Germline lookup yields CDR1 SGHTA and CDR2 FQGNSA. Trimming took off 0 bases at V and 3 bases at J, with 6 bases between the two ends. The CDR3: CASSLAGDNQPQHF. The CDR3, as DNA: TGTGCCAGCAGCTTAGCAGGGGACAATCAGCCCCAGCATTTT.

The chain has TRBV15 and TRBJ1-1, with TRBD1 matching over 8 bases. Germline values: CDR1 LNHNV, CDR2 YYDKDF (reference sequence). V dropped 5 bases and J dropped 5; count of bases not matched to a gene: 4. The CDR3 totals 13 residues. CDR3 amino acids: CATSRDRKTEAFF. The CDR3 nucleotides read TGTGCCACCAGCCGGGACAGGAAAACTGAAGCTTTCTTT.

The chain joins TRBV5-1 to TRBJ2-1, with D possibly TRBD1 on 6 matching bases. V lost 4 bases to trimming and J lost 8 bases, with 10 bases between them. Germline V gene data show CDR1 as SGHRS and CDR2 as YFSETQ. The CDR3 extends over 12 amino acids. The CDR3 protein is CASSNRQDEQFF. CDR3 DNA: TGCGCCAGCAGCAACCGACAGGATGAGCAGTTCTTC.

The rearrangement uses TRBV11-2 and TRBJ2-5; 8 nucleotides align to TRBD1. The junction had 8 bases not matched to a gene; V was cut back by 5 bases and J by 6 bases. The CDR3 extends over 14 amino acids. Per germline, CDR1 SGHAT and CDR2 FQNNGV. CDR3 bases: TGTGCCAGCAGCATGTGGACAGGGCTAAAGACCCAGTACTTC. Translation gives CASSMWTGLKTQYF. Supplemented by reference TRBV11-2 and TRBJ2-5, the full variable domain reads EAGVAQSPRYKIIEKRQSVAFWCNPISGHATLYWYQQILGQGPKLLIQFQNNGVVDDSQLPKDRFSAERLKGVDSTLKIQPAKLEDSAVYLCASSMWTGLKTQYFGPGTRLLVL.

This chain's CDR3 is CASSMDRVNTEAFF. In DNA form, the CDR3 reads TGTGCCAGCAGTATGGACAGAGTGAACACTGAAGCTTTCTTT. This sequence joins TRBV6-5 and TRBJ1-1; tentative D call: TRBD1 (6 bases). This CDR3 region has 14 residues. Germline V lookup: CDR1 MNHEY, CDR2 SVGAGI. V lost 5 bases and J 0 bases, leaving 10 bases between the germline ends.

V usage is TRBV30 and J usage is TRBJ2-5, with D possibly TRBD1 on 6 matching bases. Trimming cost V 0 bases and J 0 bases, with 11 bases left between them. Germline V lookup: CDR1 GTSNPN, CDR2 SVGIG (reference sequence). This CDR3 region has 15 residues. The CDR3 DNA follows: TGTGCCTGGAGTGTAGGGTGGACAGACCAAGAGACCCAGTACTTC. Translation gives CAWSVGWTDQETQYF.

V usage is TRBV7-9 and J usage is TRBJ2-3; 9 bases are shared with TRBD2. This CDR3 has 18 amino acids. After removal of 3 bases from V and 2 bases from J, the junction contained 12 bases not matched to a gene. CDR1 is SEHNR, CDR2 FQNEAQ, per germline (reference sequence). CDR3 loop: CASSFPLLAGRSTDTQYF. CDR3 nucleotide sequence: TGTGCCAGCAGCTTTCCCCTGCTAGCGGGACGATCCACAGATACGCAGTATTTT.

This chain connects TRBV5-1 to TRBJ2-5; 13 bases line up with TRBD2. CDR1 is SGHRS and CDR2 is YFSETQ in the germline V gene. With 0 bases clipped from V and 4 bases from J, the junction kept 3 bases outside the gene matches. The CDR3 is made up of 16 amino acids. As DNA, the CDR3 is TGCGCCAGCAGCTTGGGACTAGCGGGAGGAACAGAGACCCAGTACTTC. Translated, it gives CASSLGLAGGTETQYF.

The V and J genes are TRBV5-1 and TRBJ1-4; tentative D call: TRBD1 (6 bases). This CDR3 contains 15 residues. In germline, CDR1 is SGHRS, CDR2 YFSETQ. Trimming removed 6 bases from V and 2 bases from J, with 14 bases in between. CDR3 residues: CASTLSQGTNEKLFF. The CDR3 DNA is TGCGCCAGCACCCTCTCACAGGGTACTAATGAAAAACTGTTTTTT.

CDR3 DNA sequence: TGTGCCAGTAGTATCCAGGGGGGTCCCATGAACACTGAAGCTTTCTTT. It yields the protein CASSIQGGPMNTEAFF. This sequence joins TRBV19 and TRBJ1-1; 7 bases fit TRBD1. Germline V CDR1 and CDR2: LNHDA, SQIVND (reference sequence). The junction had 7 bases not matched to a gene; V was cut back by 3 bases and J by 0 bases. This CDR3 comprises 16 residues.

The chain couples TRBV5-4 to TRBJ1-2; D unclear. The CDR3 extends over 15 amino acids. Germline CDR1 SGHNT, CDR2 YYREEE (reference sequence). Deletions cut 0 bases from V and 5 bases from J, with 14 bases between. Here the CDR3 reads CASSLDSGLGYGYTF. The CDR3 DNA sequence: TGTGCCAGCAGCTTGGATTCGGGGTTGGGGTATGGCTACACCTTC.

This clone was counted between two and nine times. CDR3 nucleotides: TGCGCCAGCAGCTTGGGACAGTCAGATACGCAGTATTTT. This gives the protein CASSLGQSDTQYF. The chain employs TRBV5-1 and TRBJ2-3; D might be TRBD1 (5 bases). Looked up from germline, CDR1 is SGHRS and CDR2 is YFSETQ. Between the trimmed V and J ends, which lost 0 bases and 4 bases, there was a span of 6 bases. The CDR3 totals 13 residues.

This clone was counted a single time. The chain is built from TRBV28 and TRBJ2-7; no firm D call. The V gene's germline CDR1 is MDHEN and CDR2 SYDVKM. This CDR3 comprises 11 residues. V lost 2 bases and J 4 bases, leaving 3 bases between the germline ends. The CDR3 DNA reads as TGTGCCAGCAGTTTACATTACGAGCAGTACTTC. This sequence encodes CASSLHYEQYF.

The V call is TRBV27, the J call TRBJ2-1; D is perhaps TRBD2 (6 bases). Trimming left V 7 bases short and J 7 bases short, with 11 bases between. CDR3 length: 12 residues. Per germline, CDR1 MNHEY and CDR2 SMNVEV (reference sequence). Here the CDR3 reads CASTTSLNEQFF. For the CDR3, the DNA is TGTGCCAGCACGACTAGTCTGAATGAGCAGTTCTTC.

The CDR3 DNA sequence: TGTGCCTGGGTTCGGACATCAGGTTACAATGAGCAGTTCTTC. Translating gives CAWVRTSGYNEQFF. The genes are TRBV30 and TRBJ2-1; D possibly corresponds to TRBD1 (5 bases). Trimming left V 5 bases short and J 4 bases short, with 15 bases between. CDR3 length: 14 residues. In germline, CDR1 is GTSNPN, CDR2 SVGIG (reference sequence). The whole variable domain, remainder taken from reference TRBV30 and TRBJ2-1, is SQTIHQWPATLVQPVGSPLSLECTVEGTSNPNLYWYRQAAGRGLQLLFYSVGIGQISSEVPQNLSASRPQDRQFILSSKKLLLSDSGFYLCAWVRTSGYNEQFFGPGTRLTVL.

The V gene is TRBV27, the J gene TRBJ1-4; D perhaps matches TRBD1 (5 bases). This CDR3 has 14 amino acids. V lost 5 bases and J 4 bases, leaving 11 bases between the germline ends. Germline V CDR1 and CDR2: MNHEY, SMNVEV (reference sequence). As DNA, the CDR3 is TGTGCCAGCAGTACGGGGGGGTTTAATGAAAAACTGTTTTTT. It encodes CASSTGGFNEKLFF.

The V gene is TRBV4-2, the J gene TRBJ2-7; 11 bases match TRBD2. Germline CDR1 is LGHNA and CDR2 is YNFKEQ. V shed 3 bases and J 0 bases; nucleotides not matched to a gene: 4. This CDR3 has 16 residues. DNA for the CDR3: TGTGCCAGCAGCCAGTACACTAGCGGGAGCTCCTACGAGCAGTACTTC. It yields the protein CASSQYTSGSSYEQYF.

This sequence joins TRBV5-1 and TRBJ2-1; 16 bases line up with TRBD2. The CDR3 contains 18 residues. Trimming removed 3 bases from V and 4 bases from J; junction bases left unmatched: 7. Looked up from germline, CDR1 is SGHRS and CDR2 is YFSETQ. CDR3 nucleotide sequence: TGCGCCAGCAGCTCCTCCGGGACTAGCGGGAGGGGGTACAATGAGCAGTTCTTC. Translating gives CASSSSGTSGRGYNEQFF.

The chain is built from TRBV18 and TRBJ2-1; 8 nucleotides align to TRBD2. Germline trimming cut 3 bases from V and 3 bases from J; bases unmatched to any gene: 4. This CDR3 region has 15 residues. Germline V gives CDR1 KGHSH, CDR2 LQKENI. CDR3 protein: CASSPSGTNYNEQFF. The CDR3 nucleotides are TGTGCCAGCTCACCTAGCGGGACGAACTACAATGAGCAGTTCTTC.

In nucleotides, the CDR3 is TGCGCCAGCAGCCAGCCTAGCGGGAGAGAGGGGGGGTACAATGAGCAGTTCTTC. Its translation: CASSQPSGREGGYNEQFF. The rearrangement uses TRBV4-1 and TRBJ2-1; 10 bases agree with TRBD2. The germline V gene has CDR1 MGHRA and CDR2 YSYEKL. J lost 4 bases, V lost 3 bases, and 12 bases had no gene match. CDR3 size: 18 residues.

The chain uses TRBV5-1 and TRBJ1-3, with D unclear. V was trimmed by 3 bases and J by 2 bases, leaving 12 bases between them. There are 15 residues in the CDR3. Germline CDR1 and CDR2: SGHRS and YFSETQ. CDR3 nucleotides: TGCGCCAGCAGCTCCGCGCCGGGGACTGGAAACACCATATATTTT. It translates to CASSSAPGTGNTIYF.

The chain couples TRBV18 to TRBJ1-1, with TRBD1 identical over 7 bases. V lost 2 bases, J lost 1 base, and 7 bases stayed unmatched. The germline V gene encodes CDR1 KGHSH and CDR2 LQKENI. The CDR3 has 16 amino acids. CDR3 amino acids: CASSPLPGTANTEAFF. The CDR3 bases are TGTGCCAGCTCACCATTACCCGGGACAGCGAACACTGAAGCTTTCTTT.

The CDR3 is CASSLVGSRGHGNTIYF. The DNA of the CDR3 is TGTGCCAGCAGCTTAGTAGGCAGCAGGGGGCATGGAAACACCATATATTTT. The chain couples TRBV7-2 to TRBJ1-3; 8 bases line up with TRBD1. The V and J ends lost 1 base and 3 bases, in that order; junction bases with no gene match: 8. Germline assignment: CDR1 SGHTA and CDR2 FQGNSA. CDR3 length: 17 amino acids.